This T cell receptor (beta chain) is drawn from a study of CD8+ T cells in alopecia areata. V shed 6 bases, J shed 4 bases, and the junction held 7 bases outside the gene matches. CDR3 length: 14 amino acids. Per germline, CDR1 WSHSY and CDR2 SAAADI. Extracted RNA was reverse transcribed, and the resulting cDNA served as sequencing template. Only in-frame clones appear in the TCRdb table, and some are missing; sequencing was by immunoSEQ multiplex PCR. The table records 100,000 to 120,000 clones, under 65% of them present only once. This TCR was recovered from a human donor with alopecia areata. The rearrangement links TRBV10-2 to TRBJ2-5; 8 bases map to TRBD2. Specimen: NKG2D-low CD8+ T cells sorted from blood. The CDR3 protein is CASSASGSLETQYF. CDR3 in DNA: TGCGCCAGCAGCGCAAGCGGGAGCCTAGAGACCCAGTACTTC.